This T cell receptor (beta chain) was captured in a study of blood T cell repertoires in COVID-19. About the study: From the United States, Italy and Spain came samples of acute and convalescent COVID-19. Nucleic acid was either cDNA or gDNA, and it came from T cells, B-cell-depleted T cells, or PBMCs.

The CDR3 contains 16 residues. V was pared by 1 base and J by 0 bases, with 3 bases of the junction left unmatched. Germline CDR1 is LGHNA and CDR2 is YNFKEQ. As originally analysed: Amplification of reference gene primers provided the estimated nucleated cell counts. Here immunoSEQ multiplex PCR was the method, and the copy in TCRdb shows in-frame clones only, minus some. The DNA was the basis for D and trimming; V, J and clone size are from that table. The table has over 150,000 clones, about four fifths seen once; the top ten hold under 2.5%. Material for sequencing was peripheral blood. This receptor was obtained from an elderly woman with acute or convalescent COVID-19. The rearrangement joins TRBV4-2 to TRBJ1-3, with TRBD1 identical over 7 bases. The CDR3 nucleotides are TGTGCCAGCAGCCAAGGTCGGACAGGCTCTGGAAACACCATATATTTT. Residues: CASSQGRTGSGNTIYF.